This T cell receptor beta chain comes out of a study of blood T cell repertoires in COVID-19 (dated by TCRdb to about 2020). Looking at the study overall: Collaborator samples came from the United States, Italy and Spain and covered acute and convalescent phases of COVID-19. Samples were obtained from the ongoing ImmuneRACE study (first 160 participants) and from 1,254 subjects provided by 6 global collaborators. The material from the prospective study consisted of cDNA or gDNA derived from T cells, B-cell-depleted T cells, or PBMCs. Where HLA class I and class II types were available, the types were taken from metadata supplied by the sample provider, not from assay-based typing. The sample metadata nearly always contained a de-identified subject ID, COVID-19 status, age in years and sex. The repertoires were made available in a free public database intended to serve as a resource for research on the immune response to SARS-CoV-2. Subjects who had been exposed to COVID-19, were actively infected with it, or had recovered from it provided the deeply sampled blood TCRbeta repertoires that made up the dataset.

Via the germline V gene (reference sequence), CDR1 is MNHEY and CDR2 SMNVEV. The CDR3 covers 13 residues, taking in both the cysteine and the phenylalanine. This entry keeps only the CDR3 DNA: 39 bases, framed from base 1. V loses 6 bases at its end and J loses 7 bases; junction bases beyond the gene matches: 9. Points the paper makes about the study in general: Clinical and demographic metadata were provided uncurated, with the amount varying by source and participant.

The immunoSEQ Assay, a bias-controlled multiplex PCR, was used to amplify TCRbeta CDR3 regions from genomic DNA. The authors' pipeline ran thus. Within the assay, amplification of reference gene primers was used to estimate how many nucleated cells each sample contained. To quantify the absolute abundance of each unique TCRbeta CDR3 rearrangement, sequence reads were collapsed and filtered. Productive Simpson clonality was computed per sample as the square root of Simpson's diversity index over productive rearrangements. As stored in TCRdb, this immuneACCESS dataset retains in-frame rearrangements with V and J assigned. A fraction of the clones does not appear; measured against another copy, unresolved V genes explain less than half of the discrepancy, and the remainder lacks a known reason. V, J and clone size are those of that table, while D and trimming were read from the DNA. This sample is represented by some 41,000 clones; 83% of them were singletons. The biggest ten clones account for approximately 7.6% of the sample.

On this clone itself: Which antigen it targets is not known. There are no base qualities to consult, and no much larger clone falls within one base.

Each collaborating institution followed its own protocols to collect whole blood in K2EDTA tubes. For TCRbeta analysis, collaborator samples were shipped as frozen whole blood, as isolated PBMCs, or as DNA extracted from either sample type. The clonotype comes from a man older than 75 in a cohort sampled during active COVID-19. Sequences were obtained from peripheral blood. The V gene is TRBV27 and the J gene is TRBJ2-7; 7 middle bases align to TRBD2. The encoded CDR3 is CASRVSWGGEQYF. The nucleotide sequence is given as TGTGCCAGCAGGGTTTCTTGGGGGGGTGAGCAGTACTTC.